Below, one T cell receptor beta chain is given with its context. The antigen is undetermined. Libraries for naive CD8 T cells, which were made from about 19,000 to 1,100,000 sorted cells, drew on 10%, 30% or 50% of the RNA. Based on a CD8+CD4-CCR7+CD45RA+ profile, naive CD8 T cells were sorted. CDR3 length equals 14 residues. V dropped 2 bases and J dropped 1 base, with 11 bases sitting between them. Germline loops: CDR1 DFQATT, CDR2 SNEGSKA (reference sequence). The sample belongs to a study of molecular identifiers for immune sequencing clone quantification. Study-level points and caveats: The study found clones above 20 RNA copies held over 99% of effector molecules and under 1% in naive cells.

Both previously described methods and listed TCR primers were employed to make bulk TCR libraries. TCRdb passed the PCR reads through MiXCR, listing each CDR3 protein once. The profile covers about 640,000 distinct CDR3 sequences, with 15% to 20% appearing a single time and roughly 0.83% taken by the ten largest. Sequencing was carried out using naive CD8+ T cells from blood, with Jurkat cell RNA spiked in. The subset here: FACS-sorted CD8+CD4-CCR7+CD45RA+ naive T cells. The V call is TRBV20-1, the J call TRBJ1-1, with D perhaps TRBD1 (6 bases). The sequence was obtained from a human donor in good health. Some libraries in this study had Jurkat cell RNA spiked in. In DNA, the CDR3 is TGCAGTGCTAGACCGCAGGGGCCGAACACTGAAGCTTTCTTT. Translation gives CSARPQGPNTEAFF.